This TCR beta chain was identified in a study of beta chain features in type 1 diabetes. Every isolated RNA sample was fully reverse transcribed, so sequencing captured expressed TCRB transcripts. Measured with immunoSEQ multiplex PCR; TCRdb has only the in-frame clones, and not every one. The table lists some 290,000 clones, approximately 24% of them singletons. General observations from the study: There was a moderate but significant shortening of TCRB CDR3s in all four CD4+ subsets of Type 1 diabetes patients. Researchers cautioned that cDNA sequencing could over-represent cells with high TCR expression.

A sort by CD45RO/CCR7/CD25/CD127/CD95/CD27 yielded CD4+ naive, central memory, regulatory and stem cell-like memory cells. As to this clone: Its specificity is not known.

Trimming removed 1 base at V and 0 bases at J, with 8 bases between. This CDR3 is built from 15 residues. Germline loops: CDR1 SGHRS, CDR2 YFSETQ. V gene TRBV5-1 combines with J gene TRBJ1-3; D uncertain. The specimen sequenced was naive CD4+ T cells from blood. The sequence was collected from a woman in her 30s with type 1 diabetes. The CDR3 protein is CASSLPSGSGNTIYF. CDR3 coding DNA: TGCGCCAGCAGCTTGCCCAGCGGCTCTGGAAACACCATATATTTT.